This T cell receptor beta chain was documented in a study of response to subunit inactivated influenza vaccine (dated by TCRdb to 2016 to 2018). About the full investigation: Deep quantitative T cell receptor repertoire profiling was used in the study to track responses to a trivalent subunit inactivated influenza vaccine.

A note on this clonotype: Which antigen it targets is not known. Base qualities were left out, and no much larger clone turns up one base away.

Points the paper makes about the study in general: The authors proposed that each seasonal influenza vaccination may bring in only a limited number of new T cells.

CDR1 and CDR2 are drawn from the germline V gene: MNHEY, SVGAGI. The V end gives up 0 bases and the J end 3 bases, leaving 3 bases in the junction not matched to a gene. Including the terminal cysteine and phenylalanine, the CDR3 comprises 16 residues. CDR3 DNA only is kept here, 48 bases in frame from base 1. Library preparation employed RT-PCR. Instrument used: Illumina HiSeq 2500. In TCRdb, the public reads were trimmed at Q25 with fastp and aligned with MiXCR, with productive beta chains retained. Rows with one shared CDR3 protein collapse into an entry with the most common genes and DNA. This sample is represented by over 150,000 distinct CDR3 sequences; around 11% of them were singletons. The ten largest account for approximately 39% of the sample.

This receptor chain uses TRBV6-5 and TRBJ2-3; 10 bases in the junction line up with TRBD2. This TCR derives from a man between 45 and 75 years old who received an inactivated influenza vaccine. Donor details come from another sample of the same person, matched by shared clones. This sample comprised CD8+ T cells sorted from PBMCs, obtained less than 30 months after vaccination. At the DNA level, the sequence is TGTGCCAGCAGTTACTCCCCGGGACTAGCGACAGATACGCAGTATTTT. Translated, it gives CASSYSPGLATDTQYF.